This entry features one T cell receptor beta chain sequence. Its target is not known. For the second PCR, which ran for 7 to 11 cycles, a sample-barcoded 5' primer and a J-beta primer mix were used. One entry per CDR3 protein, called by TCRdb with MiXCR from the 5' RACE reads. Among about 1,400,000 distinct CDR3 sequences listed, 42% were seen once. The sample is drawn from a study of blood T cells in healthy people across ages. Germline-derived CDR1 and CDR2 are DFQATT and SNEGSKA (reference sequence). The CDR3 has 13 amino acids. V lost 4 bases, J lost 5 bases, and 8 bases stayed unmatched. Donors each provided approximately 9.6 milliliters of peripheral blood. Overall study results and limits: Naive T cell percentage strongly correlated with TCR beta diversity.

The sequence derives from a young woman in good health. The sample was blood. The chain has TRBV20-1 and TRBJ2-7; 7 positions agree with TRBD2. For the CDR3, the DNA is TGCAGTGCTACCCGGACTAGTCGGGACGAGCAGTACTTC. Amino acid sequence: CSATRTSRDEQYF.